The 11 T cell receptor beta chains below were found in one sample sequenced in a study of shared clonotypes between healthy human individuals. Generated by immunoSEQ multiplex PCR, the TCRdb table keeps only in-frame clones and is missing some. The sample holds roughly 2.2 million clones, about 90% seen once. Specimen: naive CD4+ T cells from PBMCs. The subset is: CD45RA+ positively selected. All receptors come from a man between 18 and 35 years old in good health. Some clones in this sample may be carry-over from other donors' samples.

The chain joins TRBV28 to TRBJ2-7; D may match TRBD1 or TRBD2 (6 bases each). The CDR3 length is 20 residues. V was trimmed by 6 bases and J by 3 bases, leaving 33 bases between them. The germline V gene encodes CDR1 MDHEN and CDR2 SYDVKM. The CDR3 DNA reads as TGTGCCAGCAGCCGTTTATGGGGGGTCAGGGGCGCTTACACTGACTACGAGCAGTACTTC. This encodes CASSRLWGVRGAYTDYEQYF.

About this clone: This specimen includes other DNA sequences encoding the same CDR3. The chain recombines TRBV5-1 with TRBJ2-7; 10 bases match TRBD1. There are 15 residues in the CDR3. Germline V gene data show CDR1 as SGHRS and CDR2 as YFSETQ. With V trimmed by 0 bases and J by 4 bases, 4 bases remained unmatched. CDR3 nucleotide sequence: TGCGCCAGCAGCTTGGGTCGGACAGGGGGGTACGAGCAGTACTTC. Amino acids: CASSLGRTGGYEQYF.

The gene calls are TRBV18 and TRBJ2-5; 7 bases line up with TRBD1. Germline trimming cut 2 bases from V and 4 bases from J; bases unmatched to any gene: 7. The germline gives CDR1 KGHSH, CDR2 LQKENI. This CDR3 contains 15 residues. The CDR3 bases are TGTGCCAGCTCACCAGAAGGGGGCCTGGGAGAGACCCAGTACTTC. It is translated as CASSPEGGLGETQYF.

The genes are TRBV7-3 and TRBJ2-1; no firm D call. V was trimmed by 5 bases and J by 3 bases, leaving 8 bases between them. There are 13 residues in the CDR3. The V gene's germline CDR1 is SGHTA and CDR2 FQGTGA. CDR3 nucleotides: TGTGCCAGCAGCCAGGACCTCTACAATGAGCAGTTCTTC. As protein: CASSQDLYNEQFF. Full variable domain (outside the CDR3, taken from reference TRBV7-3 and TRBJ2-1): GAGVSQTPSNKVTEKGKYVELRCDPISGHTALYWYRQSLGQGPEFLIYFQGTGAADDSGLPNDRFFAVRPEGSVSTLKIQRTERGDSAVYLCASSQDLYNEQFFGPGTRLTVL.

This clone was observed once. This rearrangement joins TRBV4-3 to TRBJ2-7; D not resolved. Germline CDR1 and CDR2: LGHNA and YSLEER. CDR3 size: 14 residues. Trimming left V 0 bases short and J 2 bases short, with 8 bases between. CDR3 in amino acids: CASSQDGRTYEQYF. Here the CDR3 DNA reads TGCGCCAGCAGCCAAGATGGCAGAACCTACGAGCAGTACTTC.

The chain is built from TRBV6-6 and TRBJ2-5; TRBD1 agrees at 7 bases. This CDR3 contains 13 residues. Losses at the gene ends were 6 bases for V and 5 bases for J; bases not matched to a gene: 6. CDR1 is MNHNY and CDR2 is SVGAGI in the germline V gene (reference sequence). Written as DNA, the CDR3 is TGTGCCAGCAGGGCACAGGGGTTGGAGACCCAGTACTTC. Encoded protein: CASRAQGLETQYF.

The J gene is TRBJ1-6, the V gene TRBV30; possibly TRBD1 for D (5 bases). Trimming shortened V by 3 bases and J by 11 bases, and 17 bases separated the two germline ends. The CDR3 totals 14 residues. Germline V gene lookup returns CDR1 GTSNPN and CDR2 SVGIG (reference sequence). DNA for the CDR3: TGTGCCTGGAGGTCTACAGGAGTTTTCGCACCCCTCCACTTT. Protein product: CAWRSTGVFAPLHF.

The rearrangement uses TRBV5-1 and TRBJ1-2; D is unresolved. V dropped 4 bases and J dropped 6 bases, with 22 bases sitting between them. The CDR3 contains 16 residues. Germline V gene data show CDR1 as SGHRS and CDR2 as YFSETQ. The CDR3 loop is CASSPMPGDLQDGYTF. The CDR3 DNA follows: TGCGCCAGCAGCCCTATGCCGGGAGACCTGCAGGATGGCTACACCTTC.

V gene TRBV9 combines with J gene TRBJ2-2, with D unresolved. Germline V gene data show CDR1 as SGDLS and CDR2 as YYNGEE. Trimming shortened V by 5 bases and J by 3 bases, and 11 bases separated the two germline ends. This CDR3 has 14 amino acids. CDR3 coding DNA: TGTGCCAGCAGTCGCGGTGGGGACACCGGGGAGCTGTTTTTT. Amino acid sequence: CASSRGGDTGELFF.

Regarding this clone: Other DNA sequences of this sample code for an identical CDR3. The chain's CDR3 is CASSPRSGQETQYF. CDR3 DNA sequence: TGTGCCAGCTCACCGCGAAGCGGTCAAGAGACCCAGTACTTC. The chain recombines TRBV18 with TRBJ2-5; D is possibly TRBD2 (5 bases). The CDR3 length is 14 residues. Trimming took off 3 bases at V and 2 bases at J, with 10 bases between the two ends. Germline CDR1 KGHSH, CDR2 LQKENI.

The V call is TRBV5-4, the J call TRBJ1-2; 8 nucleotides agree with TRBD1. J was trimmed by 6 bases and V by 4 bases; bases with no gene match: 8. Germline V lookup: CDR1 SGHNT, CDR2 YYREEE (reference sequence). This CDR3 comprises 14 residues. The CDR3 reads CASSVGQDLDGYTF. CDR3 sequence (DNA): TGTGCCAGCAGCGTGGGACAGGACTTGGATGGCTACACCTTC. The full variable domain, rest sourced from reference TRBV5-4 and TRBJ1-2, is ETGVTQSPTHLIKTRGQQVTLRCSSQSGHNTVSWYQQALGQGPQFIFQYYREEENGRGNFPPRFSGLQFPNYSSELNVNALELDDSALYLCASSVGQDLDGYTFGSGTRLTVV.